This TCR beta chain was profiled in a study of blood T cell repertoires in COVID-19. Study information: Sites across the United States, Italy and Spain contributed samples from acute and convalescent COVID-19.

Only one count was recorded for this clone. As handled by the study authors: Researchers report that nucleated cell counts were estimated from reference gene primer amplification. Clones were sequenced by immunoSEQ multiplex PCR, and TCRdb holds only the in-frame ones, with some missing. V, J and clone size reflect that table, while D and trimming were determined from the DNA. The profile shows about 270,000 clones, approximately 90% of them singletons. Material: PBMCs or T cells enriched from blood (not recorded which). The receptor's source is a woman aged 60-70 years in a cohort exposed to, infected with or recovered from COVID-19 (not recorded which).

CDR3 sequence reads: CASSLTTGSYEQYF. DNA of the CDR3: TGTGCCAGCAGCTTGACGACAGGGTCCTACGAGCAGTACTTC. This chain uses TRBV7-8 with TRBJ2-7; 7 positions agree with TRBD1. The CDR3 runs to 14 residues. V gave up 3 bases and J gave up 1 base; unmatched junction bases: 3. Germline V gene sequence: CDR1 SGHVS, CDR2 FQNEAQ.